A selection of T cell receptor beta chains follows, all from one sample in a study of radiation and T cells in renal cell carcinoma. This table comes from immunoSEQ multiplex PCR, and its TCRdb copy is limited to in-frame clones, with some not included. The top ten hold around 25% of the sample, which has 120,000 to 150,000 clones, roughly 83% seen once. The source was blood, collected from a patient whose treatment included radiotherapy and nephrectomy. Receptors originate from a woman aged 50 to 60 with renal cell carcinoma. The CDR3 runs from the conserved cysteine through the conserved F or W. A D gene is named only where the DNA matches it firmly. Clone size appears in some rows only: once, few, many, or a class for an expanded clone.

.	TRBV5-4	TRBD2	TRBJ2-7	CASSAGLAGISYEQYF	TGTGCCAGCAGCGCGGGACTAGCGGGCATCTCCTACGAGCAGTACTTC
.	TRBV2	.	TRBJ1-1	CASSLEVGAFF	TGTGCCAGCAGTTTAGAGGTGGGGGCTTTCTTT
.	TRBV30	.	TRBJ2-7	CAWNAGIYEQYF	TGTGCCTGGAATGCGGGGATCTACGAGCAGTACTTC
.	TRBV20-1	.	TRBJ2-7	CSASSGAGQYF	TGCAGTGCTAGTTCGGGAGCCGGGCAGTACTTC
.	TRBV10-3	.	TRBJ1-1	CAISEAGVEAFF	TGTGCCATCAGTGAGGCAGGGGTTGAAGCTTTCTTT
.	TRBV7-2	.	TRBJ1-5	CASSWDGSNQPQHF	TGTGCCAGCAGTTGGGACGGTAGCAATCAGCCCCAGCATTTT
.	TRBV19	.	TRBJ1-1	CASSTQANTEAFF	TGTGCCAGTAGCACGCAGGCGAACACTGAAGCTTTCTTT
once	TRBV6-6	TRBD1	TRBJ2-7	CASSHAPSAGGYEQYF	TGTGCCAGCAGTCACGCCCCAAGTGCAGGGGGATACGAGCAGTACTTC
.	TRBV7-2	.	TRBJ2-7	CASSLGYQASYEQYF	TGTGCCAGCAGCTTAGGTTATCAGGCATCCTACGAGCAGTACTTC
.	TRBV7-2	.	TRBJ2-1	CASSYLGDEQFF	TGTGCCAGCAGTTACCTAGGGGATGAGCAGTTCTTC
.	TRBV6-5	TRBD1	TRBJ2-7	CASSSRDRAYEQYF	TGTGCCAGCAGTTCCCGGGACAGGGCCTACGAGCAGTACTTC
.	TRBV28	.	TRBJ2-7	CASSYHIYEQYF	TGTGCCAGCAGTTATCACATTTACGAGCAGTACTTC
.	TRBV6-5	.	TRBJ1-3	CASRSASEGSIYF	TGTGCCAGCCGTTCCGCCTCGGAAGGATCCATATATTTT
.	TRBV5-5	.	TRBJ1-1	CASSWDTNTEAFF	TGTGCCAGCAGCTGGGACACGAACACTGAAGCTTTCTTT
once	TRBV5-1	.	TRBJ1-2	CASSPATEGYGYTF	TGCGCCAGCAGCCCAGCCACAGAGGGCTATGGCTACACCTTC
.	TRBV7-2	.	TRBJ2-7	CASSAGTFSYEQYF	TGTGCCAGCAGCGCAGGGACTTTTTCCTACGAGCAGTACTTC
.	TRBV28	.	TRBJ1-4	CASSLGQANEKLFF	TGTGCCAGCAGTTTAGGGCAGGCTAATGAAAAACTGTTTTTT
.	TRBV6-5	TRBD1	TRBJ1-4	CASSFGTGGANEKLFF	TGTGCCAGCAGTTTTGGGACAGGGGGAGCTAATGAAAAACTGTTTTTT
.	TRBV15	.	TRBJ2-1	CATSRDKSLTKAGQFF	TGTGCCACCAGCAGAGATAAGTCCCTGACTAAGGCGGGGCAGTTCTTC
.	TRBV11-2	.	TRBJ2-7	CASSSGTSYEQYF	TGTGCCAGCAGCTCTGGGACTTCCTACGAGCAGTACTTC
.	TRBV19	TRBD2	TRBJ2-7	CASSIKGGGEQYF	TGTGCCAGTAGTATTAAGGGCGGGGGCGAGCAGTACTTC
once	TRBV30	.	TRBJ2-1	CAWSAADEQFF	TGTGCCTGGTCCGCGGCCGATGAGCAGTTCTTC
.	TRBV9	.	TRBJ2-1	CASSVAIEQFF	TGTGCCAGCAGCGTAGCTATTGAGCAGTTCTTC
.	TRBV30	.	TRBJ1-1	CAWSVFGGSNTEAFF	TGTGCCTGGAGTGTATTCGGAGGGTCGAACACTGAAGCTTTCTTT
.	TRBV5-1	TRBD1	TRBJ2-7	CASSLESRDRDEQYF	TGCGCCAGCAGCTTGGAGTCCCGGGACAGGGACGAGCAGTACTTC
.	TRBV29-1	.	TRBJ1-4	CSGGANEKLFF	TGCAGCGGGGGGGCCAATGAAAAACTGTTTTTT
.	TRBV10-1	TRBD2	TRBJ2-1	CASSETAGGPYNEQFF	TGCGCCAGCAGTGAGACGGCGGGGGGGCCGTACAATGAGCAGTTCTTC
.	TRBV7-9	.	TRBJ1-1	CASSLGLDFGEAFF	TGTGCCAGCAGCTTAGGACTGGACTTTGGGGAAGCTTTCTTT
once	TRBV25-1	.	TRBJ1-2	CASMTNSWENYGYTF	TGTGCCAGCATGACAAACTCTTGGGAAAACTATGGCTACACCTTC
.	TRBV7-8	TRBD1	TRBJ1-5	CASSHLGGGGNQPQHF	TGTGCCAGCAGCCACTTAGGGGGCGGGGGCAATCAGCCCCAGCATTTT
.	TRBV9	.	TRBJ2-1	CASSESGSYNEQFF	TGTGCCAGCAGCGAATCCGGGAGCTACAATGAGCAGTTCTTC
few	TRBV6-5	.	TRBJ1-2	CATARGALNYGYTF	TGTGCCACCGCTCGGGGGGCCTTGAACTATGGCTACACCTTC
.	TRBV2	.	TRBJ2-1	CASSNLKPYNEQFF	TGTGCCAGCAGTAACCTGAAGCCCTACAATGAGCAGTTCTTC
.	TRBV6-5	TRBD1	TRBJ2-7	CASSLGQAISYEQYF	TGTGCCAGCAGTCTGGGACAGGCAATCTCCTACGAGCAGTACTTC
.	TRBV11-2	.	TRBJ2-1	CASSLSPTSPRNEQFF	TGTGCCAGCAGCTTATCGCCCACATCTCCTCGGAATGAGCAGTTCTTC
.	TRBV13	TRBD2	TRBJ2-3	CASSSGTSGATHTQYF	TGTGCCAGCAGCTCCGGGACTAGCGGGGCGACCCATACGCAGTATTTT
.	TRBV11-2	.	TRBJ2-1	CASNRGGYNEQFF	TGTGCCAGCAACCGAGGGGGTTACAATGAGCAGTTCTTC
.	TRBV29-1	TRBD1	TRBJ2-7	CSVGEGAGYEQYF	TGCAGCGTCGGAGAGGGGGCGGGTTACGAGCAGTACTTC
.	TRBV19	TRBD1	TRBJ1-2	CASSTMGQERIYGYTF	TGTGCCAGTAGTACCATGGGACAGGAACGTATCTATGGCTACACCTTC
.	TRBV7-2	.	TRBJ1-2	CASSLAPEEGDNYGYTF	TGTGCCAGCAGCTTAGCGCCAGAGGAAGGGGATAACTATGGCTACACCTTC